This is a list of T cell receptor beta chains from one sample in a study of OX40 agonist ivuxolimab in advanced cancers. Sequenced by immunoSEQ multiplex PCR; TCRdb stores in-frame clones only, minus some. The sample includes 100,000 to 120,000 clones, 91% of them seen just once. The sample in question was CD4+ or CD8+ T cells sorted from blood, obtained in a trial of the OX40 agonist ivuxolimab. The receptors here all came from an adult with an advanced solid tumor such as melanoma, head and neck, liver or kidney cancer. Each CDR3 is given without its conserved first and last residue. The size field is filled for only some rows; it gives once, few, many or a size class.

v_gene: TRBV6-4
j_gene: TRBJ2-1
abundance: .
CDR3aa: ASSGPGNEQF

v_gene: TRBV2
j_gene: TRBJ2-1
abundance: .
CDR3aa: ASSVNRVNEQF

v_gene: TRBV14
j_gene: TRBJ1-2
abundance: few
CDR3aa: ASSPAGNYGYT

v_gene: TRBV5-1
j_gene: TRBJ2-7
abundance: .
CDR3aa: ASSPTQQVAYEQY

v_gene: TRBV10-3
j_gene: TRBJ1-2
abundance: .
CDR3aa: ATRKADYGYT

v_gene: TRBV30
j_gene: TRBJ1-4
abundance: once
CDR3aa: AWSLSGTIAEKLF

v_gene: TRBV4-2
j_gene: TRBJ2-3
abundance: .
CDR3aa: ASSQDILAGSTDTQY

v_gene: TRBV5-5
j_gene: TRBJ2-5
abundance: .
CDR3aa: ASSLSQETQY

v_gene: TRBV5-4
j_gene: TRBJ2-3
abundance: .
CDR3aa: ASSSLGMGGRTDTQY

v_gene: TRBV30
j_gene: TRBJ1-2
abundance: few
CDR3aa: AWSVRGNYGYT

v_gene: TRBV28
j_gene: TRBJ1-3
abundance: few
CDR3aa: ASSLTGTENTIY

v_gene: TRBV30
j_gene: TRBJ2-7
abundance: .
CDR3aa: AWSVQGGDEQY

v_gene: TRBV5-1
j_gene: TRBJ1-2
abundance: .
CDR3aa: ASSSDLAQRTGYT

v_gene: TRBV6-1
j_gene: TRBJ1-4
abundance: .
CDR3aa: ASSSGSVREKLF

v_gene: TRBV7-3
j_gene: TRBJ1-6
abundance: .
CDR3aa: ASSLEPVNSPLH

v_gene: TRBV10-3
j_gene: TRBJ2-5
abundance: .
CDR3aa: AIWEGEGTQY

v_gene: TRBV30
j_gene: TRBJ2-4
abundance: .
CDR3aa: AWSVLAVENIQY

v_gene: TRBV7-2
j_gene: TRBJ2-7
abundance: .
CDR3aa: ASSLGPGVGSGEQY

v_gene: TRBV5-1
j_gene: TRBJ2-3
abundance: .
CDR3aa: ASSLEPSGDTDTQY

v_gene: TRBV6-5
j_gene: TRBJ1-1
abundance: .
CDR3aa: ASSLRQSLNTEAF

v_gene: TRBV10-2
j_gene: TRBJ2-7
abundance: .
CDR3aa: ATLLRPGDEQY

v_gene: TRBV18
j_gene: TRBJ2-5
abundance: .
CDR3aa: ASSPTLGETQY

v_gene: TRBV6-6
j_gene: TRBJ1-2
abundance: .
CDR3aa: ASSYYQGIDDGYT

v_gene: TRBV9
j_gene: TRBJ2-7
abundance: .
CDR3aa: ASSVGGQGYEQY

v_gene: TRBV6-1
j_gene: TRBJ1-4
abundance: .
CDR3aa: ASRANEKLF

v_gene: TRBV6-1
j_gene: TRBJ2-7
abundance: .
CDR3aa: ASSSALYEQY

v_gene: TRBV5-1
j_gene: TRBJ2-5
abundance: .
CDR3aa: ASSLAAGTETQY

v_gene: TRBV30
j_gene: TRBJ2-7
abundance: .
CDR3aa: AWMGVGQPYEQY

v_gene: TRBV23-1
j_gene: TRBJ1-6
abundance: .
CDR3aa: ASTLGRRETFGGDNSPLH

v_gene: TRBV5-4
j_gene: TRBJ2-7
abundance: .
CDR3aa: ASSWGGRPKSYEQY

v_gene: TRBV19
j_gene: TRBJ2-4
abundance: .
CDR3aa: ASSEVGVIQY

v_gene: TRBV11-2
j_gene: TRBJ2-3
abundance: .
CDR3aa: ASSLRFRTGADTQY

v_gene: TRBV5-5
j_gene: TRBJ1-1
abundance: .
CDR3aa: ASSLVGTGGTEAF

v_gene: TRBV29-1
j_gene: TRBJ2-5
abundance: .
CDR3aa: SVEGGLAGEETQY

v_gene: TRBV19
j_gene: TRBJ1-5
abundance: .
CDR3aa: ASYPAGTGSNQPQH

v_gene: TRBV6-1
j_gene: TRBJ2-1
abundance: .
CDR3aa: ASSRTENEQF

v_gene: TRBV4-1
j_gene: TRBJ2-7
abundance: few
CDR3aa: ASSQDRGGSPYEQY

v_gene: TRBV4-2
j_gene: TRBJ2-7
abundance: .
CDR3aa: ASSQDLSTSGIYYEQY

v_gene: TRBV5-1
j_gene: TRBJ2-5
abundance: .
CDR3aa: ASSFTGSETQY

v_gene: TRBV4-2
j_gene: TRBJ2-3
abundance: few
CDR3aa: ASSQTSVSTDTQY

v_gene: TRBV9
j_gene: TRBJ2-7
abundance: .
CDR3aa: ASSAGHAIYEQY

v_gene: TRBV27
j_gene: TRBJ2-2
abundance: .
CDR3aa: ASSLRLPGQGAGNTGELF

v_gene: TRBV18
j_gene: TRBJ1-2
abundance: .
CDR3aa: ASSPGANYGYT

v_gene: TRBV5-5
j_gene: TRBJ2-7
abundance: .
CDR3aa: ASSLEGMSSYEQY

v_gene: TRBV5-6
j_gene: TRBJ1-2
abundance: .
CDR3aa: ASSSQTLYGYT

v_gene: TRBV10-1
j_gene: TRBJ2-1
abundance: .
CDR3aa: ASSVLAGGYNEQF

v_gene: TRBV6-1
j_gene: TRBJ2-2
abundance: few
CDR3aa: ASSEARGATGELF

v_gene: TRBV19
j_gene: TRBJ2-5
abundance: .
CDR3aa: ASSIPSGTGGETQY

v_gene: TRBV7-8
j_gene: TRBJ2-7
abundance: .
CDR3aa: ASSPRAVSSYEQY

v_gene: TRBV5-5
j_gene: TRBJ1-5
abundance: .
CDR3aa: ASSPEGRVNQPQH

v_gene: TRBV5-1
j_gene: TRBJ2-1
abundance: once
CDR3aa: ASSFRLAGGNEQF

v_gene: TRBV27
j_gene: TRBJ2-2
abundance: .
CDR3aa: ASNLRGGTGELF

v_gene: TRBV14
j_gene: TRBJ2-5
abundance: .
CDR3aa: ASSQGLAVQETQY

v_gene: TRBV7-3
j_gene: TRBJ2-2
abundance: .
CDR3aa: ASSPLVASAVTGELF